The 25 T cell receptor beta chains below were found in one sample sequenced in a study of immune cell composition in non-small cell lung cancer. Normal lung was taken at the farthest possible site, at least 3 cm from tumour. Produced via immunoSEQ multiplex PCR; TCRdb's table is partial and in-frame only. In the table there are around 3,500 clones, over 70% of which are singletons. Sequences were obtained from non-adjacent lung tissue. These receptors originate from a human donor with non-small cell lung cancer.

The J gene is TRBJ2-1, the V gene TRBV5-8; 14 bases agree with TRBD2. The CDR3 has 17 residues. Germline V gives CDR1 SGHTS, CDR2 YDEGEE. With V trimmed by 0 bases and J by 7 bases, 6 bases remained unmatched. The CDR3 nucleotides are TGTGCCAGCAGCTTGGAGGGGACTAGCGGGAGTGCGAATGAGCAGTTCTTC. It specifies CASSLEGTSGSANEQFF.

The rearrangement uses TRBV30 and TRBJ2-1; D is possibly TRBD2 (6 bases). CDR3 size: 15 residues. Germline CDR1 GTSNPN, CDR2 SVGIG (reference sequence). Between the trimmed V and J ends, which lost 5 bases and 4 bases, there was a span of 18 bases. CDR3 DNA sequence: TGTGCCTGGGCCCCCGTCGGGCGGGATTACAATGAGCAGTTCTTC. Translated: CAWAPVGRDYNEQFF.

The chain joins TRBV27 to TRBJ2-7; no definite D call. The CDR3 runs to 15 residues. Germline values: CDR1 MNHEY, CDR2 SMNVEV (reference sequence). V was cut by 0 bases and J by 3 bases, with 12 bases left in between. The DNA for the CDR3 is TGTGCCAGCAGTTTATCGGCGAGGCTGAACTACGAGCAGTACTTC. Translated: CASSLSARLNYEQYF.

The V and J genes are TRBV14 and TRBJ2-1, with TRBD2 matching 11 bases. J lost 6 bases, V lost 4 bases, and 14 bases had no gene match. Germline lookup yields CDR1 SGHDN and CDR2 FVKESK. The CDR3 contains 18 residues. The CDR3 is CASSPRLLAGVRSNEQFF. The CDR3 coding sequence is TGTGCCAGCAGCCCGCGACTACTAGCGGGGGTACGTTCCAATGAGCAGTTCTTC.

This sequence joins TRBV2 and TRBJ2-3; D uncertain. The CDR3 totals 12 residues. With 6 bases removed from V and 2 bases from J, the gap between germline ends came to 6 bases. Germline CDR1 SNHLY, CDR2 FYNNEI. CDR3 sequence reads: CASRSLTDTQYF. The CDR3 nucleotides read TGTGCCAGCAGATCCCTCACAGATACGCAGTATTTT.

V and J are TRBV4-3 and TRBJ1-2, with D unclear. V was cut by 0 bases and J by 4 bases, with 9 bases left in between. The CDR3 runs 14 residues. CDR1 and CDR2 from the germline V gene are LGHNA and YSLEER. CDR3 sequence (DNA): TGCGCCAGCAGCCAAGATTACGGCGGCTATGGCTACACCTTC. As protein: CASSQDYGGYGYTF.

The genes are TRBV7-9 and TRBJ2-3; 11 bases are shared with TRBD2. Germline CDR1 SEHNR, CDR2 FQNEAQ (reference sequence). The CDR3 contains 13 residues. V trimming: 6 bases; J trimming: 5 bases; junction bases outside the gene matches: 1. CDR3 sequence: CASRTSGGDTQYF. CDR3 nucleotides: TGTGCCAGCAGAACTAGCGGGGGAGATACGCAGTATTTT. Looking up the rest from reference TRBV7-9 and TRBJ2-3 gives the full variable domain: DTGVSQNPRHKITKRGQNVTFRCDPISEHNRLYWYRQTLGQGPEFLTYFQNEAQLEKSRLLSDRFSAERPKGSFSTLEIQRTEQGDSAMYLCASRTSGGDTQYFGPGTRLTVL.

The CDR3 loop reads CASSLAPGRGNTIYF. The CDR3 DNA sequence: TGTGCCAGCAGCTTGGCTCCCGGGAGGGGAAACACCATATATTTT. The V call is TRBV5-5, the J call TRBJ1-3; D not resolved. From germline, CDR1 is SGHKS and CDR2 YYEKEE (reference sequence). The V gene lost 0 bases and the J gene lost 4 bases, with 11 bases spanning the gap. This CDR3 spans 15 amino acids.

The CDR3 DNA sequence: TGTGCCAGCACCCTAGGGGGTGGGAATCAGCCCCAGCATTTT. Protein: CASTLGGGNQPQHF. The V and J genes are TRBV28 and TRBJ1-5; D might be TRBD1 (6 bases). With 7 bases removed from V and 4 bases from J, the gap between germline ends came to 14 bases. The CDR3 is 14 amino acids. Germline V gene sequence: CDR1 MDHEN, CDR2 SYDVKM. Full variable domain (remainder filled in from reference TRBV28 and TRBJ1-5): DVKVTQSSRYLVKRTGEKVFLECVQDMDHENMFWYRQDPGLGLRLIYFSYDVKMKEKGDIPEGYSVSREKKERFSLILESASTNQTSMYLCASTLGGGNQPQHFGDGTRLSIL.

The chain couples TRBV27 to TRBJ2-5, with 15 bases matching TRBD2. Germline values: CDR1 MNHEY, CDR2 SMNVEV (reference sequence). This CDR3 has 16 amino acids. With V trimmed by 5 bases and J by 5 bases, 6 bases remained unmatched. This CDR3 is CASSLGLAGGMETQYF. The CDR3 bases are TGTGCCAGCAGTCTCGGACTAGCGGGAGGGATGGAGACCCAGTACTTC.

This sequence joins TRBV6-1 and TRBJ1-2; 8 bases agree with TRBD1. The CDR3 spans 15 residues. Germline V gene lookup returns CDR1 MNHNS and CDR2 SASEGT. V gave up 0 bases and J gave up 4 bases; unmatched junction bases: 4. The CDR3 spells CASSEAPGQVYGYTF. The CDR3 nucleotides are TGTGCCAGCAGTGAAGCCCCGGGACAGGTCTATGGCTACACCTTC.

The chain links TRBV2 to TRBJ1-1; possibly TRBD1 for D (6 bases). The V gene lost 2 bases and the J gene lost 1 base, with 14 bases spanning the gap. Germline loops: CDR1 SNHLY, CDR2 FYNNEI. This CDR3 is 16 amino acids long. The CDR3 reads CASSERFGRGNTEAFF. Here the CDR3 DNA reads TGTGCCAGCAGTGAAAGGTTCGGCAGGGGGAACACTGAAGCTTTCTTT.

Regarding this clone: The same CDR3 is also encoded by other DNA sequences in this sample. CDR3 protein: CASSFLAGTDTQYF. The CDR3 bases are TGTGCCAGCAGTTTCCTAGCGGGAACAGATACGCAGTATTTT. V is TRBV28 and J is TRBJ2-3; the match to TRBD2 covers 9 bases. The CDR3 covers 14 residues. Germline V gene sequence: CDR1 MDHEN, CDR2 SYDVKM. The junction had 1 base not matched to a gene; V was cut back by 3 bases and J by 3 bases.

The chain uses TRBV5-1 and TRBJ2-6, with 7 nucleotides matching TRBD2. Germline-derived CDR1 and CDR2 are SGHRS and YFSETQ. The trim removed 0 bases at V and 0 bases at J, leaving 3 bases unmatched. The CDR3 sequence is 17 residues long. In nucleotides, the CDR3 is TGCGCCAGCAGCTTGGGGGACTACTTCTCTGGGGCCAACGTCCTGACTTTC. It translates to CASSLGDYFSGANVLTF.

The rearrangement links TRBV7-9 to TRBJ2-3, with D perhaps TRBD1 (6 bases). Germline-derived CDR1 and CDR2 are SEHNR and FQNEAQ (reference sequence). The CDR3 is 15 residues long. V lost 2 bases, J lost 1 base, and 10 bases lay in between. Written as DNA, the CDR3 is TGTGCCAGCAGCTTATCTCCAGGGGGCACAGATACGCAGTATTTT. Its protein product is CASSLSPGGTDTQYF.

This clone was observed once. The chain couples TRBV19 to TRBJ1-1, with 7 positions matching TRBD1. Trimming removed 8 bases from V and 14 bases from J; junction bases left unmatched: 11. The CDR3 spans 11 residues. Germline V gene data show CDR1 as LNHDA and CDR2 as SQIVND (reference sequence). The CDR3 DNA is TGTGCCAGTGGACAGGACCACGAGCCGTTCTTT. Translated, it gives CASGQDHEPFF.

The rearrangement uses TRBV14 and TRBJ1-1; TRBD1 matches 9 bases. The CDR3 runs to 18 residues. Germline loops: CDR1 SGHDN, CDR2 FVKESK. V dropped 4 bases and J dropped 1; count of bases not matched to a gene: 13. CDR3 nucleotides: TGTGCCAGCAGCCCCGGGATGGACAGGGGTTGGGGGAACACTGAAGCTTTCTTT. Translation: CASSPGMDRGWGNTEAFF. The variable domain in full, completed from reference TRBV14 and TRBJ1-1, reads EAGVTQFPSHSVIEKGQTVTLRCDPISGHDNLYWYRRVMGKEIKFLLHFVKESKQDESGMPNNRFLAERTGGTYSTLKVQPAELEDSGVYFCASSPGMDRGWGNTEAFFGQGTRLTVV.

CDR3 sequence reads: CASSFYTEAFF. CDR3 nucleotides: TGTGCCAGCAGCTTTTACACTGAAGCTTTCTTT. This chain links TRBV6-1 with TRBJ1-1; no firm D call. Germline CDR1 reads MNHNS; CDR2 reads SASEGT. V was pared by 6 bases and J by 3 bases, with 5 bases between. The CDR3 runs to 11 residues.

The chain combines TRBV9 with TRBJ1-3; maybe TRBD1 (5 bases). The germline gives CDR1 SGDLS, CDR2 YYNGEE. V was shortened by 0 bases and J by 3 bases, with 10 bases between the two germline ends. The CDR3 is 15 residues long. CDR3 sequence (DNA): TGTGCCAGCAGCGTAGAGGAGGGGAGTGGAAACACCATATATTTT. It translates to CASSVEEGSGNTIYF.

V and J are TRBV19 and TRBJ2-7; TRBD1 matches at 7 bases. After removal of 6 bases from V and 6 bases from J, the junction contained 14 bases not matched to a gene. The CDR3 runs to 15 residues. Germline V gene sequence: CDR1 LNHDA, CDR2 SQIVND (reference sequence). In nucleotides, the CDR3 is TGTGCCAGTAGCCACAATCCGGGACAGAAGATCGAGCAGTACTTC. This encodes CASSHNPGQKIEQYF.

The chain links TRBV30 to TRBJ1-1, with D tentatively TRBD1 (6 bases). CDR1 is GTSNPN and CDR2 is SVGIG in the germline V gene (reference sequence). Between the trimmed V and J ends, which lost 5 bases and 0 bases, there was a span of 13 bases. The CDR3 totals 14 residues. DNA for the CDR3: TGTGCCTGGGAGAGGACAGCATTGAACACTGAAGCTTTCTTT. Translating it yields CAWERTALNTEAFF.

This chain links TRBV11-2 with TRBJ2-2, with D possibly matching TRBD2 (6 bases). The CDR3 spans 13 residues. The V gene's germline CDR1 is SGHAT and CDR2 FQNNGV. V lost 6 bases to trimming and J lost 4 bases, with 9 bases between them. CDR3 nucleotides: TGTGCCAGCAGACTAGCTTCCACCGGGGAGCTGTTTTTT. Translation gives CASRLASTGELFF. Full variable domain (remainder filled in from reference TRBV11-2 and TRBJ2-2): EAGVAQSPRYKIIEKRQSVAFWCNPISGHATLYWYQQILGQGPKLLIQFQNNGVVDDSQLPKDRFSAERLKGVDSTLKIQPAKLEDSAVYLCASRLASTGELFFGEGSRLTVL.

This clone was observed a few times. The CDR3 region is CASTPGPSDGEQYF. In DNA, the CDR3 is TGTGCCAGCACCCCCGGCCCTAGCGATGGCGAGCAGTACTTC. The J gene is TRBJ2-7, the V gene TRBV6-1, with D tentatively TRBD2 (6 bases). The V gene's germline CDR1 is MNHNS and CDR2 SASEGT. V was shortened by 7 bases and J by 6 bases, with 19 bases between the two germline ends. The CDR3 consists of 14 residues.

The V and J genes are TRBV5-6 and TRBJ1-2; TRBD1 aligns across 9 bases. The CDR3 totals 17 residues. Germline loops: CDR1 SGHDT, CDR2 YYEEEE. The junction had 9 bases not matched to a gene; V was cut back by 3 bases and J by 0 bases. Written as DNA, the CDR3 is TGTGCCAGCAGCTCGAGGACAGGGGCGACCTCTAACTATGGCTACACCTTC. Its translation is CASSSRTGATSNYGYTF. The entire variable domain, with the rest obtained from reference TRBV5-6 and TRBJ1-2, is as follows: DAGVTQSPTHLIKTRGQQVTLRCSPKSGHDTVSWYQQALGQGPQFIFQYYEEEERQRGNFPDRFSGHQFPNYSSELNVNALLLGDSALYLCASSSRTGATSNYGYTFGSGTRLTVV.

By share of the sample, this clone is large (0.1 to 1%). This chain uses TRBV6-5 with TRBJ1-1; D ambiguous. The CDR3 extends over 13 amino acids. The germline gives CDR1 MNHEY, CDR2 SVGAGI. The ends were cut back, 8 bases at V and 4 bases at J, with 14 bases in the middle. For the CDR3, the DNA is TGTGCCAGCTCGGAGGCGGCGGGCACTGAAGCTTTCTTT. The encoded protein is CASSEAAGTEAFF.